These 12 T cell receptor beta chains were sequenced from one sample in a study of T cell repertoires in cytomegalovirus infection. Which antigens these TCRs recognize remains unknown. MiXCR, run by TCRdb on the reads, gives a single entry per CDR3 protein. Of about 110,000 distinct CDR3 sequences listed, around 10% are singletons. Sequencing was done on a sample of PBMCs, sequenced either directly or after in vitro stimulation (not recorded which). The receptors come from a human donor in good health (CMV status not recorded). Some clones in this sample may be carry-over from other donors' samples.

This clonotype was seen at least ten times. The chain is built from TRBV7-8 and TRBJ1-2; D gene uncertain. Germline V gene lookup returns CDR1 SGHVS and CDR2 FQNEAQ. This CDR3 comprises 13 residues. The V and J ends lost 1 base and 3 bases respectively, with 6 bases between them. This chain's CDR3 is CASSLDRDYGYTF. The CDR3 nucleotides read TGTGCCAGCAGCTTAGACCGGGACTATGGCTACACCTTC.

At least ten counts were recorded for this clonotype. This sequence joins TRBV18 and TRBJ1-1; the D gene is possibly TRBD1 (6 bases). CDR3 length: 16 amino acids. Germline-derived CDR1 and CDR2 are KGHSH and LQKENI. Deletions cut 0 bases from V and 1 base from J, with 12 bases between. As DNA, the CDR3 is TGTGCCAGCTCACCACCGGGGGCCAGGGGGAACACTGAAGCTTTCTTT. Translated, it gives CASSPPGARGNTEAFF.

This clonotype came up a few times. The genes are TRBV19 and TRBJ2-1; D gene ambiguous. The CDR3 has 15 amino acids. In germline, CDR1 is LNHDA, CDR2 SQIVND (reference sequence). V was clipped by 3 bases and J by 0 bases, with 9 bases between them. The CDR3 spells CASSIRAHSYNEQFF. DNA for the CDR3: TGTGCCAGTAGTATTCGGGCCCACTCCTACAATGAGCAGTTCTTC.

This clonotype showed up just a few times. This chain connects TRBV7-2 to TRBJ2-6; D is ambiguous. This CDR3 has 13 amino acids. The germline CDR1 and CDR2 sequences are SGHTA and FQGNSA. V was shortened by 5 bases and J by 3 bases, with 5 bases between the two germline ends. Here the CDR3 reads CASSPVGANVLTF. The DNA for the CDR3 is TGTGCCAGCAGCCCAGTTGGGGCCAACGTCCTGACTTTC.

This clonotype appeared a few times. V is TRBV19 and J is TRBJ2-5, with D perhaps TRBD1 (5 bases). Germline V gene sequence: CDR1 LNHDA, CDR2 SQIVND (reference sequence). This CDR3 contains 10 residues. V was trimmed by 10 bases and J by 5 bases, leaving 8 bases between them. The CDR3 DNA reads as TGTGCCACAAAGGGGGAGACCCAGTACTTC. Translating gives CATKGETQYF.

At least ten counts were recorded for this clonotype. V usage is TRBV18 and J usage is TRBJ2-3, with 16 bases that match TRBD2. The CDR3 has 16 residues. V trimming: 3 bases; J trimming: 4 bases; junction bases outside the gene matches: 1. The germline CDR1 and CDR2 sequences are KGHSH and LQKENI. For the CDR3, the DNA is TGTGCCAGCTCACCGGGACTAGCGGGAGGGCCAGATACGCAGTATTTT. As protein: CASSPGLAGGPDTQYF.

There are many counts of this clonotype. The chain carries TRBV7-2 and TRBJ1-6; the D is unclear. The CDR3 consists of 16 residues. V was pared by 1 base and J by 7 bases, with 14 bases between. CDR1 is SGHTA, CDR2 FQGNSA, per germline. CDR3 bases: TGTGCCAGCAGCTTAGTCGGAGGGAGGGTCAATTCACCCCTCCACTTT. This gives the protein CASSLVGGRVNSPLHF.

The sample holds a few counts of this clonotype. This chain connects TRBV4-1 to TRBJ2-1, with D unclear. Germline V lookup: CDR1 MGHRA, CDR2 YSYEKL. The ends were cut back, 3 bases at V and 6 bases at J, with 3 bases in the middle. This CDR3 is built from 11 residues. The DNA of the CDR3 is TGCGCCAGCAGCCATGGCAATGAGCAGTTCTTC. Amino acid sequence: CASSHGNEQFF.

This clonotype was seen many times. This rearrangement joins TRBV7-2 to TRBJ2-7, with 11 positions matching TRBD2. CDR1 is SGHTA, CDR2 FQGNSA, per germline. Trimming took 4 bases from V and 1 from J; bases not matched to a gene: 3. CDR3 length: 15 residues. Written as DNA, the CDR3 is TGTGCCAGCAGCTGGACTAGCGGGCCTTCCTACGAGCAGTACTTC. This codes for CASSWTSGPSYEQYF. The entire variable domain, with the rest obtained from reference TRBV7-2 and TRBJ2-7, is as follows: GAGVSQSPSNKVTEKGKDVELRCDPISGHTALYWYRQSLGQGLEFLIYFQGNSAPDKSGLPSDRFSAERTGGSVSTLTIQRTQQEDSAVYLCASSWTSGPSYEQYFGPGTRLTVT.

This clonotype showed up just a few times. The chain couples TRBV5-1 to TRBJ1-2; D not resolved. Trimming removed 4 bases at V and 4 bases at J, with 8 bases between. Germline values: CDR1 SGHRS, CDR2 YFSETQ. CDR3 length: 12 amino acids. The CDR3 DNA reads TGCGCCAGCAGCCCCTCGTCCTATGGCTACACCTTC. It encodes CASSPSSYGYTF. The whole variable domain, filled in from reference TRBV5-1 and TRBJ1-2, reads KAGVTQTPRYLIKTRGQQVTLSCSPISGHRSVSWYQQTPGQGLQFLFEYFSETQRNKGNFPGRFSGRQFSNSRSEMNVSTLELGDSALYLCASSPSSYGYTFGSGTRLTVV.

This clonotype was counted many times. The chain combines TRBV4-3 with TRBJ1-1, with D unclear. The CDR3 has 15 amino acids. V was clipped by 0 bases and J by 4 bases, with 12 bases between them. The V gene's germline CDR1 is LGHNA and CDR2 YSLEER. CDR3 sequence reads: CASSQDAVSGTEAFF. The CDR3 nucleotides read TGCGCCAGCAGCCAAGATGCAGTGTCGGGCACTGAAGCTTTCTTT.

The rearrangement joins TRBV4-1 to TRBJ2-2, with 11 positions matching TRBD2. The CDR3 extends over 18 amino acids. CDR1 is MGHRA, CDR2 YSYEKL, per germline. The V gene end was trimmed by 1 base and the J gene end by 1 base; junction bases not matched to a gene: 5. The CDR3 reads CASSQGLAGLLNTGELFF. The CDR3 DNA reads TGCGCCAGCAGCCAAGGACTAGCGGGACTCTTGAACACCGGGGAGCTGTTTTTT.